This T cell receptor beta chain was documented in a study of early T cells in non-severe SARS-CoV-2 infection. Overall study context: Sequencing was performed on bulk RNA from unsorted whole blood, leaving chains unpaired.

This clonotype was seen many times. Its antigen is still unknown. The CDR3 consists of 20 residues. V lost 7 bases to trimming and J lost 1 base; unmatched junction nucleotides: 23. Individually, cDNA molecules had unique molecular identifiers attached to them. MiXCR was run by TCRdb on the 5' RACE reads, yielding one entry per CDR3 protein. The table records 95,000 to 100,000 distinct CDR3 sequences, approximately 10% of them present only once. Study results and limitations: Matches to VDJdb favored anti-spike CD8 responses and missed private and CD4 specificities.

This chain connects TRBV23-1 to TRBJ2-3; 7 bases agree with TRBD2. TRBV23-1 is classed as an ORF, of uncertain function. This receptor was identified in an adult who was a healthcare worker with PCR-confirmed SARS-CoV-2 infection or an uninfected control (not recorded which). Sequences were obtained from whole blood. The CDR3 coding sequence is TGCGCCAGCATCCTGGGGAGGCTAGCGGACCAACATGGTCGCACAGATACGCAGTATTTT. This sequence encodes CASILGRLADQHGRTDTQYF.